This T cell receptor beta chain was found in a study of blood T cell repertoires in COVID-19. Study-wide background: Acute and convalescent COVID-19 samples came from the United States, Italy and Spain.

Some clones are missing from TCRdb's copy, which holds only in-frame ones; the method was immunoSEQ multiplex PCR. Among 300,000 to 400,000 clones listed, 80% to 90% were seen once. This clone has only one observation. The germline gives CDR1 MNHEY, CDR2 SMNVEV (reference sequence). Trimming pared 4 bases from V and 4 bases from J, leaving 11 bases between. The length of the CDR3 is 14 residues. Everyone who took part was roughly 18 to 100 years old, and they came from about two dozen US areas. Participants had their cohort set by participant-reported clinical history. The chain recombines TRBV27 with TRBJ2-1, with D unresolved. The sequencing input was PBMCs or T cells enriched from blood (not recorded which). The TCR originated in a man aged 18-30 years who had recovered from COVID-19. The CDR3 nucleotides are TGTGCCAGCAGTTCCCAGATATCATACAATGAGCAGTTCTTC. The encoded protein is CASSSQISYNEQFF.